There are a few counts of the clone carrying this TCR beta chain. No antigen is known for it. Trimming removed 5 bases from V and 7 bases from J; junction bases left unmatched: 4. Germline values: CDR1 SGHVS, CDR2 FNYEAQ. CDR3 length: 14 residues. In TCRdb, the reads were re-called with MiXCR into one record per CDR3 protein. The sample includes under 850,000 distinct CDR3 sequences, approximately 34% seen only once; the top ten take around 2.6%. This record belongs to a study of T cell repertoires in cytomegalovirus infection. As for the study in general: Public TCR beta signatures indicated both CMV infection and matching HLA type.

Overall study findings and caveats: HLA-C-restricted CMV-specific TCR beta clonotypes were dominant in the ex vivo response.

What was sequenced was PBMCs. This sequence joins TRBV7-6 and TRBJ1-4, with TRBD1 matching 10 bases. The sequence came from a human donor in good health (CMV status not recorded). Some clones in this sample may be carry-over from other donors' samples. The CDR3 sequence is CASSETGGSEKLFF. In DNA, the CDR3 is TGTGCCAGCAGCGAGACAGGGGGCAGTGAAAAACTGTTTTTT.